Presented here are 4 T cell receptor beta chains from one specimen sequenced in a study of circulating CD8 cells and anti-PD-1 response in melanoma. Using around 14 ng of total RNA, TCR libraries were made with the QIAseq Immune Repertoire TCR panel. TCRdb processed the reads anew with MiXCR; each CDR3 protein has one entry. Found here are some 930 distinct CDR3 sequences, around 4% of them singletons; the top ten hold 4% to 5.5%. Sorting of live CD3+CD8+TCRalphabeta+ cells by PD-1 and/or TIGIT gave four subsets. Here the sequenced sample was CD8+ T cells from PBMCs, taken at baseline or after one month of anti-PD-1 therapy (not recorded which). These receptor sequences come from a human donor with melanoma.

This clonotype counts as medium-sized. This chain connects TRBV28 to TRBJ2-7; either TRBD1 or TRBD2 may supply D (5 bases each). Trimming took off 4 bases at V and 2 bases at J, with 24 bases between the two ends. Per the germline V gene, CDR1 is MDHEN and CDR2 is SYDVKM. The length of the CDR3 is 18 residues. The chain's CDR3 is CASSSALLEWQGPYEQYF. CDR3 DNA: TGTGCCAGCAGTTCAGCCCTCCTAGAATGGCAGGGACCCTACGAGCAGTACTTC. The full variable domain, with the rest looked up from reference TRBV28 and TRBJ2-7, is DVKVTQSSRYLVKRTGEKVFLECVQDMDHENMFWYRQDPGLGLRLIYFSYDVKMKEKGDIPEGYSVSREKKERFSLILESASTNQTSMYLCASSSALLEWQGPYEQYFGPGTRLTVT.

This clonotype is termed large. This rearrangement joins TRBV29-1 to TRBJ2-3; a possible D gene is TRBD2 (6 bases). Trimming stripped 4 bases from V and 0 bases from J, with 11 bases between. This CDR3 spans 14 amino acids. Germline lookup yields CDR1 SQVTM and CDR2 ANQGSEA. The CDR3 DNA follows: TGCAGCGTTGTCGGAGGGACTAGCACAGATACGCAGTATTTT. This translates into CSVVGGTSTDTQYF.

This clonotype is large by share. The V and J genes are TRBV29-1 and TRBJ2-1, with D possibly TRBD2 on 6 matching bases. Trimming cost V 0 bases and J 4 bases, with 7 bases left between them. The CDR3 has 13 residues. Per the germline V gene, CDR1 is SQVTM and CDR2 is ANQGSEA. The CDR3 coding sequence is TGCAGCGTTGAAGAGGGAGGTTACAATGAGCAGTTCTTC. This encodes CSVEEGGYNEQFF.

The V gene is TRBV27, the J gene TRBJ2-7; D call uncertain. This CDR3 region has 13 residues. Germline V lookup: CDR1 MNHEY, CDR2 SMNVEV (reference sequence). V was cut by 0 bases and J by 3 bases, with 6 bases left in between. In DNA, the CDR3 is TGTGCCAGCAGTTTATCGATTGACTACGAGCAGTACTTC. Amino acids: CASSLSIDYEQYF.